This TCR beta chain comes out of a study of blood T cells in healthy people across ages. Trimming removed 4 bases at V and 3 bases at J, with 12 bases between. CDR1 is LGHDT and CDR2 is YNNKEL in the germline V gene (reference sequence). This CDR3 has 14 residues. With a J-beta primer mix and a sample-barcoded 5' primer, a second PCR ran about 7 to 12 cycles. TCRdb analysed the 5' RACE reads with MiXCR anew, one entry per CDR3 protein. The sample shows some 730,000 distinct CDR3 sequences, 22% of them seen only once. In its sample, this clonotype was seen a few times. Sequencing was done on a sample of blood. The V and J genes are TRBV3-1 and TRBJ1-2; D possibly corresponds to TRBD1 (6 bases). The TCR comes from a man in his 70s in good health. DNA for the CDR3: TGTGCCAGCAGCCCGCTCAGGGGAGACTATGGCTACACCTTC. Translated, it gives CASSPLRGDYGYTF.